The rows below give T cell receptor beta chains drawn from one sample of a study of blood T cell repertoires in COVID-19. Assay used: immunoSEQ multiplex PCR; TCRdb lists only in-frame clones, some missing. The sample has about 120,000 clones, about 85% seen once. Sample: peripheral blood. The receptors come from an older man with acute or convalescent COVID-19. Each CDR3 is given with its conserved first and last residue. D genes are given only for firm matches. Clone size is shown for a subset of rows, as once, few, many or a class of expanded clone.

CDR3nt: TGTGCCAGCAGCCGGAAACAGGGGAGCAATGGCTACACCTTC
CDR3aa: CASSRKQGSNGYTF
d_gene: TRBD1
v_gene: TRBV7-9
abundance: .
j_gene: TRBJ1-2

CDR3nt: TGTGCCAGCAGTCTCGACAGACAGCATAATGAAAAACTGTTTTTT
CDR3aa: CASSLDRQHNEKLFF
d_gene: .
v_gene: TRBV2
abundance: .
j_gene: TRBJ1-4

CDR3nt: TGCGCCAGCAGCTTTACTAGCGGGGGCACCTACGAGCAGTACTTC
CDR3aa: CASSFTSGGTYEQYF
d_gene: TRBD2
v_gene: TRBV5-1
abundance: few
j_gene: TRBJ2-7

CDR3nt: TGCGCCAGCAGCCAAGATCTAAAGCGGGGTTTCCCCCTCCACTTT
CDR3aa: CASSQDLKRGFPLHF
d_gene: .
v_gene: TRBV4-1
abundance: .
j_gene: TRBJ1-6

CDR3nt: TGCAGTGCTAGTAGAGGGTCCACTCCGGCAGATACGCAGTATTTT
CDR3aa: CSASRGSTPADTQYF
d_gene: .
v_gene: TRBV20-1
abundance: .
j_gene: TRBJ2-3

CDR3nt: TGCGCCAGCAGCCAAACCCTAGGCGGGAACACTGAAGCTTTCTTT
CDR3aa: CASSQTLGGNTEAFF
d_gene: .
v_gene: TRBV5-1
abundance: .
j_gene: TRBJ1-1

CDR3nt: TGCGCCAGCAGCCAAGATCGGGAGGATCTATATGGCTACACCTTC
CDR3aa: CASSQDREDLYGYTF
d_gene: .
v_gene: TRBV4-1
abundance: .
j_gene: TRBJ1-2

CDR3nt: TGTGCCAGTAGTACAGGGGCCACAGATACGCAGTATTTT
CDR3aa: CASSTGATDTQYF
d_gene: .
v_gene: TRBV19
abundance: .
j_gene: TRBJ2-3

CDR3nt: TGTGCCAGCTCACCATCCGGAGGATATAATTCACCCCTCCACTTT
CDR3aa: CASSPSGGYNSPLHF
d_gene: .
v_gene: TRBV18
abundance: .
j_gene: TRBJ1-6

CDR3nt: TGTGCCAGCAGCTTGGACGGGATTCTTCGGGGTGGCTACACCTTC
CDR3aa: CASSLDGILRGGYTF
d_gene: .
v_gene: TRBV5-6
abundance: .
j_gene: TRBJ1-2

CDR3nt: TGTGCCAGCCGGGACAGCTCTGGAAACACCATATATTTT
CDR3aa: CASRDSSGNTIYF
d_gene: TRBD1
v_gene: TRBV28
abundance: .
j_gene: TRBJ1-3

CDR3nt: TGCGCCAGCAGCCCGGGACAAGACATGGAGCCCCAGCATTTT
CDR3aa: CASSPGQDMEPQHF
d_gene: .
v_gene: TRBV4-1
abundance: .
j_gene: TRBJ1-5

CDR3nt: TGCAGTGCTAGTTCGGGGGGGGGTCTGGAGACCCAGTACTTC
CDR3aa: CSASSGGGLETQYF
d_gene: TRBD2
v_gene: TRBV20-1
abundance: few
j_gene: TRBJ2-5

CDR3nt: TGTGCCAGCAGTGAAGGGCGGGTTAAAGCTTTCTTT
CDR3aa: CASSEGRVKAFF
d_gene: .
v_gene: TRBV6-1
abundance: .
j_gene: TRBJ1-1

CDR3nt: TGTGCCAGTAGTATAGGGGAGGGGCGCCGGTATGGCTACACCTTC
CDR3aa: CASSIGEGRRYGYTF
d_gene: .
v_gene: TRBV19
abundance: .
j_gene: TRBJ1-2

CDR3nt: TGTGCCAGCAGCTTAGACGGGACAGCGCGACAGTGGGAGCAGTACTTC
CDR3aa: CASSLDGTARQWEQYF
d_gene: TRBD1
v_gene: TRBV7-9
abundance: .
j_gene: TRBJ2-7

CDR3nt: TGTGCCAGCAGCCAAAGGGCGGGGTTAGACGAGCAGTACTTC
CDR3aa: CASSQRAGLDEQYF
d_gene: .
v_gene: TRBV3-1/TRBV3-2
abundance: .
j_gene: TRBJ2-7

CDR3nt: TGTGCCAGCAGCCCGACAGGGGGTGACGGCTACACCTTC
CDR3aa: CASSPTGGDGYTF
d_gene: TRBD1
v_gene: TRBV14
abundance: once
j_gene: TRBJ1-2

CDR3nt: TGTGCCAGCAGCCCTCTAGGAGATAATCGGTCTAATGGCTACACCTTC
CDR3aa: CASSPLGDNRSNGYTF
d_gene: .
v_gene: TRBV6-6
abundance: .
j_gene: TRBJ1-2

CDR3nt: TGTGCCAGCAGCAGGGTGGATGAGCAGTTCTTC
CDR3aa: CASSRVDEQFF
d_gene: .
v_gene: TRBV12-3/TRBV12-4
abundance: .
j_gene: TRBJ2-1

CDR3nt: TGTGCCAGCAGAGACCAACAGGGATTTACTGAAGCTTTCTTT
CDR3aa: CASRDQQGFTEAFF
d_gene: .
v_gene: TRBV6-5
abundance: once
j_gene: TRBJ1-1

CDR3nt: TGCGCCAGCAGCTTGGACCCGGGGACACGGGGTGGCTACACCTTC
CDR3aa: CASSLDPGTRGGYTF
d_gene: .
v_gene: TRBV5-1
abundance: .
j_gene: TRBJ1-2

CDR3nt: TGTGCCTGGAGTGCCATCCACCGGGGGAACAATTCACCCCTCCACTTT
CDR3aa: CAWSAIHRGNNSPLHF
d_gene: .
v_gene: TRBV30
abundance: few
j_gene: TRBJ1-6

CDR3nt: TGTGCCAGCAGCCATGAACCTGGAGTGAACACTGAAGCTTTCTTT
CDR3aa: CASSHEPGVNTEAFF
d_gene: .
v_gene: TRBV3-1/TRBV3-2
abundance: once
j_gene: TRBJ1-1

CDR3nt: TGTGCCAGCAGTAACAGGGCAGAGAGCAATCAGCCCCAGCATTTT
CDR3aa: CASSNRAESNQPQHF
d_gene: .
v_gene: TRBV6-5
abundance: .
j_gene: TRBJ1-5

CDR3nt: TGTGCCAGCAGTAGCTCCGGGACTAGCGGGTTCTCCTACGAGCAGTACTTC
CDR3aa: CASSSSGTSGFSYEQYF
d_gene: TRBD2
v_gene: TRBV6-2/TRBV6-3
abundance: .
j_gene: TRBJ2-7

CDR3nt: TGTGCCAGCAGTGAAAGGGTGGCGGGGGGTTCAAAAAACATTCAGTACTTC
CDR3aa: CASSERVAGGSKNIQYF
d_gene: TRBD2
v_gene: TRBV2
abundance: .
j_gene: TRBJ2-4

CDR3nt: TGTGCCAGTAGTATTCATGGGGCTGGGCAGCCCCAGCATTTT
CDR3aa: CASSIHGAGQPQHF
d_gene: .
v_gene: TRBV19
abundance: .
j_gene: TRBJ1-5

CDR3nt: TGTGCCAGCAGTCCCCGGGTTCAGCCCCAGCATTTT
CDR3aa: CASSPRVQPQHF
d_gene: .
v_gene: TRBV12-3/TRBV12-4
abundance: few
j_gene: TRBJ1-5

CDR3nt: TGTGCCAGCAGCGACCGAGGGCCCCAGCATTTT
CDR3aa: CASSDRGPQHF
d_gene: .
v_gene: TRBV7-2
abundance: .
j_gene: TRBJ1-5

CDR3nt: TGTGCCAGCAGTCCATTCCCGACAGGGAGAGATGGCTACACCTTC
CDR3aa: CASSPFPTGRDGYTF
d_gene: TRBD1
v_gene: TRBV6-5
abundance: .
j_gene: TRBJ1-2

CDR3nt: TGTGCCAGCCACCCACGGGAGCTGGGCGGGGAGCTGTTTTTT
CDR3aa: CASHPRELGGELFF
d_gene: .
v_gene: TRBV27
abundance: few
j_gene: TRBJ2-2

CDR3nt: TGCGCCAGCAGCCAACGGCAGGGCCTAACTTCGTATTATGGCTACACCTTC
CDR3aa: CASSQRQGLTSYYGYTF
d_gene: .
v_gene: TRBV4-1
abundance: .
j_gene: TRBJ1-2

CDR3nt: TGTGCCAGCAGCCAGTCCAGCTCCTATAATTCACCCCTCCACTTT
CDR3aa: CASSQSSSYNSPLHF
d_gene: .
v_gene: TRBV3-1/TRBV3-2
abundance: once
j_gene: TRBJ1-6

CDR3nt: TGTGCCAGCAGCCGTTCGGACAGGGCACGTAACTATGGCTACACCTTC
CDR3aa: CASSRSDRARNYGYTF
d_gene: TRBD1
v_gene: TRBV3-1/TRBV3-2
abundance: .
j_gene: TRBJ1-2

CDR3nt: TGTGCCAGCAGCCTCCGACGGGGAGGTAGCACTGAAGCTTTCTTT
CDR3aa: CASSLRRGGSTEAFF
d_gene: .
v_gene: TRBV7-2
abundance: once
j_gene: TRBJ1-1

CDR3nt: TGCGCCAGCAGCCCGGGACTAGTCTACAATGAGCAGTTCTTC
CDR3aa: CASSPGLVYNEQFF
d_gene: TRBD2
v_gene: TRBV5-1
abundance: .
j_gene: TRBJ2-1